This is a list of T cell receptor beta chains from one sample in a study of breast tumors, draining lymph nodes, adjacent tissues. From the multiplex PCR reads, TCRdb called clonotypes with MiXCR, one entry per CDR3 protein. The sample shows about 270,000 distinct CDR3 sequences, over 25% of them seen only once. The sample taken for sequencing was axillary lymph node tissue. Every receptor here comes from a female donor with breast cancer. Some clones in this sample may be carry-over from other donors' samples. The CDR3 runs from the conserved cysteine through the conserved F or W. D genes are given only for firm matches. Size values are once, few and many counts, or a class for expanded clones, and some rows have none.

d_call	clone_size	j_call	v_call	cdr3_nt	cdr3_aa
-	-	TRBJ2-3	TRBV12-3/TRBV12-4	TGTGCCAGCAGTTCGCCCCCACATCGCAATACGCAGTATTTT	CASSSPPHRNTQYF
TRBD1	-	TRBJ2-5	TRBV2	TGTGCCAGCAGTTTGGACAGGGCGGTTCAGACCCAGTACTTC	CASSLDRAVQTQYF
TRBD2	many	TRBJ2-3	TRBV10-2	TGCGCCAGCCGCTTAAAGCGGGAGGGCTCGCATACGCAGTATTTT	CASRLKREGSHTQYF
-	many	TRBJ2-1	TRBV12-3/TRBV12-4	TGTGCCAGCATCTTCTCCGGGGGCGAGCAGTTCTTC	CASIFSGGEQFF
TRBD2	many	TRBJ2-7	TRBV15	TGTGCCACCAGCAGAGGACTAGCGGGAGGGTACGAGCAGTACTTC	CATSRGLAGGYEQYF
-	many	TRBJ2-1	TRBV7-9	TGTGCCAGCAGCTTATTAGGAGAGCAGTTCTTC	CASSLLGEQFF
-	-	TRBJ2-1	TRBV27	TGTGCCAGCAGTCCTGGGAACCTCTACAATGAGCAGTTCTTC	CASSPGNLYNEQFF
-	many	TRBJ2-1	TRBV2	TGTGCCAGCAGTGATCCCAGTAGCGGCTACAATGAGCAGTTCTTC	CASSDPSSGYNEQFF
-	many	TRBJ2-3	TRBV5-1	TGTGCTAGCAGCTTAGACAGTGCTAGCACAGATACGCAGTATTTT	CASSLDSASTDTQYF
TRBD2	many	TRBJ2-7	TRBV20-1	TGCAGTGCTAGAGCCCCCCCGGGACTAGCGCGAGAGCAGTACTTC	CSARAPPGLAREQYF
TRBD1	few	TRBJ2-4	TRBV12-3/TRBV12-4	TGTGCCAGCAGTTGGGGACAGTTAGAAAACATTCAGTACTTC	CASSWGQLENIQYF
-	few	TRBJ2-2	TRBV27	TGTGCCAGCATCGACAGGCCCGGGGTCACCGGGGAGCTGTTTTTT	CASIDRPGVTGELFF
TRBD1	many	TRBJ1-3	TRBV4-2	TGTGCCAGCAGCCAAGACCAGACGACAGGGTCTGGAAACACCATATATTTT	CASSQDQTTGSGNTIYF
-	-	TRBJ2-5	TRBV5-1	TGCGCCAGCAGCTTAAGGGACCCCCAAGACACCCAGTACTTC	CASSLRDPQDTQYF
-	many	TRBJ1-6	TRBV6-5	TGTGCCAGCAGTTACTTGGACAGTAGAAATTCACCCCTCCACTTT	CASSYLDSRNSPLHF
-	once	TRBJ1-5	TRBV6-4	TGTGGACCGGATCTTCAGCCCCAGCATTTT	CGPDLQPQHF
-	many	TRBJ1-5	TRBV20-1	TGCAGTGCTTCCACAGGGTTGGGCAATCAGCCCCAGCATTTT	CSASTGLGNQPQHF
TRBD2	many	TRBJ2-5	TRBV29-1	TGCAGCGTTGTCCTAGCGGGAGGGCCGGGTAAAGAGACCCAGTACTTC	CSVVLAGGPGKETQYF
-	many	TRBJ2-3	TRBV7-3	TGTGCCAGCAGCTTAGGTGTCGGAGCGGGAGATACGCAGTATTTT	CASSLGVGAGDTQYF
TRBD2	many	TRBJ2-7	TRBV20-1	TGCAGTTTCAGCGGGAGGGCTTCCTACGAGCAGTACTTC	CSFSGRASYEQYF
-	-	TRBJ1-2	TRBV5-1	TGCGCCAGCAGCTTGGAGGGCCGAAAGGACTACACCTTC	CASSLEGRKDYTF
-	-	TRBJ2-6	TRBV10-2	TGTGCCACCTTCGGGCTGTGCTCTGGGGCCAACGTCCTGACTTTC	CATFGLCSGANVLTF
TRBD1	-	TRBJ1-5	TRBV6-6	TGTGCCAGCAGGCCACCGGGGACAGGGGGCTTCGACAATCAGCCCCAGCATTTT	CASRPPGTGGFDNQPQHF
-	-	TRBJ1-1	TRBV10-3	TGTGCCATCAGTGGGGCGGGTGAAGCTTTCTTT	CAISGAGEAFF
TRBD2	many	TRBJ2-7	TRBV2	TGTGCCAGCAGACCGGGACTAGCGGGAGCAAACGAGCAGTACTTC	CASRPGLAGANEQYF
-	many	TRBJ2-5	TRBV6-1	TGTGCCAGCAGCGTAGCTGTTCAAGAGACCCAGTACTTC	CASSVAVQETQYF
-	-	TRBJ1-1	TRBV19	TGTGCCAGTAGTAACCGGGGTGGAGCTTTCTTT	CASSNRGGAFF
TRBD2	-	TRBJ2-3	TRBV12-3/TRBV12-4	TGTGCCAGCAGTTTAATGGGGACTAGCAATGAGCAGTATTTT	CASSLMGTSNEQYF
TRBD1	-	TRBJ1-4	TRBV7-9	TGTGCCAGTAGTATAGATGGTACAGGGGCTAATGAAAAACTGTTTTTT	CASSIDGTGANEKLFF
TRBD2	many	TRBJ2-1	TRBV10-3	TGTGCCATCAGTGAGGAACTAGCGGGCGTCAATGAGCAGTTCTTC	CAISEELAGVNEQFF
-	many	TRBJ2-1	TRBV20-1	TGCAGTGCTAGGCGCGACTGGTACGACGATGAGCAGTTCTTC	CSARRDWYDDEQFF
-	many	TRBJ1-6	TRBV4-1	TGCGCCAGCAGCCAAGAGCCCTTCGCCGCTTCCCTCCACTTT	CASSQEPFAASLHF
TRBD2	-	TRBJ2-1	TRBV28	TGTGCCAGCAGTCAGGGACTAGCGGGAGACCACTACAATGAGCAGTTCTTC	CASSQGLAGDHYNEQFF
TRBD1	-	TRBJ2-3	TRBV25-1	TGTGCCAGCCCCGGGACAGGGTCAGGGACAGATACGCAGTATTTT	CASPGTGSGTDTQYF
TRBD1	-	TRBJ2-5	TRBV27	TGTGCCAGCAGTTTTTATGCAGGGGGCGCGGGAGAGACCCAGTACTTC	CASSFYAGGAGETQYF
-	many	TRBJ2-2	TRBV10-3	TGTGCCATCAGTGAGATAAGGGGCGGGGAGCTGTTTTTT	CAISEIRGGELFF
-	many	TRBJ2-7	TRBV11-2	TGTGCCAGCAGCCTAGGTGGAGGTCGGACGGGGTACGAGCAGTACTTC	CASSLGGGRTGYEQYF
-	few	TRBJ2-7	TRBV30	TGTGCCTGGAGTTTACAGGGGAGGCCCTACGAGCAGTACTTC	CAWSLQGRPYEQYF
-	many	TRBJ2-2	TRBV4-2	TGTGCCAGCAGCCGATCCCTAGGACCTAACACCGGGGAGCTGTTTTTT	CASSRSLGPNTGELFF
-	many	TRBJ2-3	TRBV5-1	TGCGCCAGCAGCTTGGTAGGGTTCGCAGATACGCAGTATTTT	CASSLVGFADTQYF
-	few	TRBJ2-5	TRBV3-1	TGTGCCAGCAGCCAAGCCCGCGGGAAGGGGGAGACCCAGTACTTC	CASSQARGKGETQYF
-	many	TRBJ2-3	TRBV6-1	TGTGCCAGCAGTGCCCGGACATCTTTAACAGATACGCAGTATTTT	CASSARTSLTDTQYF
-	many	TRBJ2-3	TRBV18	TGTGCCAGCTCACCACCGGCAGATACGCAGTATTTT	CASSPPADTQYF
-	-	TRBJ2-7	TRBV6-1	TGTGCCAGCAGTCTCCGGGACAATTACGAGCAGTACTTC	CASSLRDNYEQYF
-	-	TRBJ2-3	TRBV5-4	TGTGCCAGCAGCTTGGAGGGGCCCCCTAGCACAGATACGCAGTATTTT	CASSLEGPPSTDTQYF
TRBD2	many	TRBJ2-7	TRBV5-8	TGTGCCAGCAGCCCTGGGACTAGCGGGAGGTACTACGAGCAGTACTTC	CASSPGTSGRYYEQYF
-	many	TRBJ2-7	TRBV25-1	TGTGCCAGCAGTGACTACGTGGGGTCCTACGAGCAGTACTTC	CASSDYVGSYEQYF
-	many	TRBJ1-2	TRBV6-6	TGTGCCAGCAGCCGCCCTACCGGGCCAGAGGATGGCTACACCTTC	CASSRPTGPEDGYTF
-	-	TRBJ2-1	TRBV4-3	TGCGCCAGCCGCCAAGGGGCAGCGAATGAGCAGTTCTTC	CASRQGAANEQFF
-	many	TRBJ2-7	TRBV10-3	TGTGCCATCAGTGCGGGTAGGAACGAGCAGTACTTC	CAISAGRNEQYF
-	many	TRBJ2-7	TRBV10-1	TGCGCCAGCAGTGTAGGGTCCTACGAGCAGTACTTC	CASSVGSYEQYF
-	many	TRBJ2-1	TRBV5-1	TGCGCCAGCAGCTTAACGGACGGACCGGGAAAGGAGCAGTTCTTC	CASSLTDGPGKEQFF